Reported below is one T cell receptor beta chain. What this receptor recognizes is not known. It has no much larger one-base neighbor in the sample; base qualities were not kept. Another Seattle source contributed samples from volunteer blood donors who had recovered from COVID-19. Each collaborating institution followed its own protocols to collect whole blood in K2EDTA tubes. For TCRbeta analysis, collaborators shipped samples as frozen whole blood, isolated PBMCs, or DNA extracted from either of those sample types. The immunoSEQ Assay, a bias-controlled multiplex PCR, was used to amplify TCRbeta CDR3 regions from genomic DNA. From the authors' description of their analysis: Within the assay, amplification of reference gene primers was used to estimate how many nucleated cells each sample contained. Sequence reads were collapsed and filtered to measure the absolute abundance of every unique TCRbeta CDR3 rearrangement. For each sample, productive Simpson clonality was calculated as the square root of Simpson's diversity index across productive rearrangements. TCRdb obtained this table from immuneACCESS and retained in-frame rearrangements with V and J assigned. These tables miss some clones; where compared with another copy, unresolved V genes account for less than half of the shortfall, and the remainder is unexplained. The V and J calls and clone size were taken over from that table, and D and trimming were inferred from the DNA. This sample is represented by 250,000 to 300,000 clones; roughly 83% of them were singletons. Roughly 4.6% of the sample is in the top ten clones.

These data belong to a study of blood T cell repertoires in COVID-19 (dated by TCRdb to 2018 to 2021). Describing the broader study: Collaborator samples came from the United States, Italy and Spain and covered acute and convalescent phases of COVID-19. Where HLA class I and class II types were available, the types were taken from metadata supplied by the sample provider, not from assay-based typing. Samples came from the ongoing ImmuneRACE study (first 160 participants) plus 1,254 subjects from 6 global collaborators. The prospective study material was composed of cDNA or gDNA derived from T cells, B-cell-depleted T cells, or PBMCs. The sample metadata nearly always contained a de-identified subject ID, COVID-19 status, age in years and sex. The repertoires were released in a freely available public database intended as a resource for research on the immune response to SARS-CoV-2. Subjects who had been exposed to COVID-19, were actively infected with it, or had recovered from it provided the deeply sampled blood TCRbeta repertoires that made up the dataset.

The CDR3 measures 13 amino acids from cysteine to phenylalanine. Just the 39-base CDR3 DNA is kept, in frame starting at base 1. V and J are truncated by 1 base and 5 bases respectively, leaving an intervening sequence of 8 bases. The germline V gene sets CDR1 to MNHNS and CDR2 to SASEGT. Here is what the overall study found, with its caveats: The amount of clinical and demographic metadata varied by source and participant and was provided uncurated.

Source material: peripheral blood. The chain uses TRBV6-1 and TRBJ1-1; the D gene is possibly TRBD1, with 6 bases matching. The TCR sequence derives from a man in his sixties who had recovered from COVID-19. CDR3 protein: CASSEGGPTEAFF. The DNA sequence is as follows: TGTGCCAGCAGTGAAGGGGGGCCGACTGAAGCTTTCTTT.